These 21 T cell receptor beta chains were sequenced from one sample in a study of cytomegalovirus exposure and HLA in healthy donors. Amplification used 60 Vbeta primers and 13 Jbeta primers. Method: immunoSEQ multiplex PCR; TCRdb's copy keeps in-frame clones and lacks some. Among 200,000 to 250,000 clones listed, 75% were seen once. The sequenced material came from PBMCs. These receptors all stem from a woman under 40 in good health and CMV-seronegative.

This chain uses TRBV19 with TRBJ2-6, with a tentative D call TRBD1 (5 bases). V was trimmed by 4 bases and J by 0 bases, leaving 10 bases between them. Germline CDR1 reads LNHDA; CDR2 reads SQIVND (reference sequence). This CDR3 region has 16 residues. In DNA, the CDR3 is TGTGCCAGTAGTAACAGGCGGACCTCTGGGGCCAACGTCCTGACTTTC. It encodes CASSNRRTSGANVLTF.

The chain combines TRBV11-2 with TRBJ2-7; D is unclear. The V gene's germline CDR1 is SGHAT and CDR2 FQNNGV. Trimming shortened V by 5 bases and J by 6 bases, and 11 bases separated the two germline ends. The CDR3 runs 12 residues. In nucleotides, the CDR3 is TGTGCCAGCAGCCCCCCCTCTCGCGAGCAGTACTTC. It is translated as CASSPPSREQYF.

This clone was detected once. The V gene is TRBV27, the J gene TRBJ1-5, with TRBD1 as a possible D gene (6 bases). Germline V gives CDR1 MNHEY, CDR2 SMNVEV (reference sequence). The V end lost 8 bases, the J end lost 6 bases, and 11 bases lay between the germline ends. The CDR3 runs to 12 residues. In DNA, the CDR3 is TGTGCCAGCGGGGGCGTTGGTCAGCCCCAGCATTTT. It encodes CASGGVGQPQHF.

The J gene is TRBJ1-2, the V gene TRBV6-1, with 9 nucleotides matching TRBD1. The CDR3 sequence is 15 residues long. V gave up 7 bases and J gave up 5 bases; unmatched junction bases: 11. Germline V gives CDR1 MNHNS, CDR2 SASEGT. This CDR3 reads CASTRGQGSLYGYTF. CDR3 in DNA: TGTGCCAGCACGAGAGGACAGGGGAGCCTTTATGGCTACACCTTC.

The V and J genes are TRBV14 and TRBJ2-1, with 7 bases lining up with TRBD2. CDR3 size: 18 residues. Germline trimming cut 1 base from V and 1 base from J; bases unmatched to any gene: 10. Germline CDR1 and CDR2: SGHDN and FVKESK. The chain's CDR3 is CASSQAQAGDSSYNEQFF. The DNA for the CDR3 is TGTGCCAGCAGCCAAGCGCAGGCGGGAGATAGTTCCTACAATGAGCAGTTCTTC.

The chain uses TRBV6-1 and TRBJ2-2; the D is unclear. Trimming cost V 3 bases and J 6 bases, with 8 bases left between them. Germline values: CDR1 MNHNS, CDR2 SASEGT. The CDR3 is 13 amino acids. CDR3 loop: CASSDTDSGELFF. CDR3 DNA: TGTGCCAGCAGTGATACTGATTCCGGGGAGCTGTTTTTT.

This clone came up a few times. This sequence joins TRBV6-6 and TRBJ1-3; 7 nucleotides match TRBD1. CDR1 and CDR2 (germline): MNHNY, SVGAGI (reference sequence). V was pared by 2 bases and J by 5 bases, with 6 bases of the junction left unmatched. The CDR3 sequence is 15 residues long. The CDR3, as DNA: TGTGCCAGCAGTTACCCCCGGGACAGAAGAAACACCATATATTTT. It translates to CASSYPRDRRNTIYF.

The chain recombines TRBV6-5 with TRBJ1-6; a possible D gene is TRBD1 (6 bases). The CDR3 covers 15 residues. Germline V gives CDR1 MNHEY, CDR2 SVGAGI. V lost 10 bases and J 8 bases, leaving 21 bases between the germline ends. CDR3 residues: CAIRRTANDDSPLHF. The CDR3 bases are TGTGCCATCAGGCGGACAGCAAATGATGATTCACCCCTCCACTTT.

This chain links TRBV5-6 with TRBJ2-5; TRBD2 agrees at 10 bases. The better agreement between TRBJ2-7 and the DNA end casts doubt on the J call. The CDR3 consists of 16 residues. Germline V gene data show CDR1 as SGHDT and CDR2 as YYEEEE. In DNA form, the CDR3 reads TGTGCCAGCAGCTTTTTAGCGGGAGGTGTTTCCTACGAGCAGTACTTC. Its protein is CASSFLAGGVSYEQYF.

This chain joins TRBV29-1 and TRBJ1-4; 9 nucleotides agree with TRBD1. Germline V gives CDR1 SQVTM, CDR2 ANQGSEA. The J segment lost 6 bases and the V segment lost 7 bases, leaving 6 bases of the junction unmatched. This CDR3 is built from 13 residues. The CDR3 nucleotides read TGCAGCGCCGAAAGGACAGGGGATGAAAAACTGTTTTTT. It is translated as CSAERTGDEKLFF.

The chain combines TRBV18 with TRBJ2-5; D ambiguous. Trimming took 4 bases from V and 2 from J, leaving 8 bases between them. The germline gives CDR1 KGHSH, CDR2 LQKENI. CDR3 length equals 13 residues. As DNA, the CDR3 is TGTGCCAGCTCACAGCTAGATCAAGAGACCCAGTACTTC. Amino acids: CASSQLDQETQYF.

This rearrangement joins TRBV12-5 to TRBJ1-1; possibly TRBD1 for D (6 bases). V shed 6 bases and J shed 1 base, with 15 bases lying between them. The germline gives CDR1 LGHNT, CDR2 FRNRAP. The CDR3 covers 15 residues. As DNA, the CDR3 is TGTGCTAGTGGAATCCCGAAGGGGGAGAACACTGAAGCTTTCTTT. It specifies CASGIPKGENTEAFF.

In this sample, this clone turned up once. This rearrangement joins TRBV7-8 to TRBJ1-1; D remains ambiguous. CDR1 SGHVS and CDR2 FQNEAQ come from the germline V gene. The germline V and J ends were trimmed by 3 bases and 0 bases, with 14 bases remaining between them. This CDR3 spans 16 amino acids. Written as DNA, the CDR3 is TGTGCCAGCAGCTTGGGTCTTTCTGAGGTGAACACTGAAGCTTTCTTT. Protein sequence: CASSLGLSEVNTEAFF.

The chain carries TRBV5-1 and TRBJ2-1, with TRBD2 matching over 10 bases. V was clipped by 3 bases and J by 16 bases; unmatched bases: 10. The CDR3 consists of 13 residues. Germline assignment: CDR1 SGHRS and CDR2 YFSETQ. The CDR3 loop reads CASSSSSGSPPFF. The CDR3 region has the DNA TGCGCCAGCAGCTCCTCTAGCGGGAGCCCCCCTTTCTTC.

The chain joins TRBV5-4 to TRBJ2-5, with 9 positions matching TRBD1. Unmatched junction bases numbered 7, after V lost 4 bases and J lost 6 bases. The CDR3 is made up of 14 amino acids. Germline V gives CDR1 SGHNT, CDR2 YYREEE (reference sequence). The CDR3, as DNA: TGTGCCAGCAGCCTGGACAGGGGAATAAAGACCCAGTACTTC. Its protein is CASSLDRGIKTQYF.

The rearrangement uses TRBV9 and TRBJ2-3, with 9 positions matching TRBD2. Germline V gene data show CDR1 as SGDLS and CDR2 as YYNGEE. The CDR3 is 16 residues long. The ends lost 0 bases at V and 2 bases at J; junction bases unmatched: 4. The CDR3 DNA reads as TGTGCCAGCAGCGTAGCTCAGCGGGGGGTCACAGATACGCAGTATTTT. It specifies CASSVAQRGVTDTQYF.

V usage is TRBV4-2 and J usage is TRBJ2-5; TRBD2 agrees at 7 bases. With V trimmed by 5 bases and J by 5 bases, 5 bases remained unmatched. CDR3 size: 13 residues. CDR1 and CDR2 (germline): LGHNA, YNFKEQ. The CDR3 sequence is CASSVTSRETQYF. DNA for the CDR3: TGTGCCAGCAGCGTGACTAGCCGGGAGACCCAGTACTTC.

The rearrangement joins TRBV5-4 to TRBJ1-1; 9 bases map to TRBD1. The V segment lost 2 bases and the J segment 5 bases; nucleotides outside the gene matches: 7. CDR1 is SGHNT and CDR2 is YYREEE in the germline V gene (reference sequence). The length of the CDR3 is 15 residues. CDR3 sequence (DNA): TGTGCCAGCAGCTTAAACAGGGGGCCTTGGACTGAAGCTTTCTTT. Amino acids: CASSLNRGPWTEAFF. The whole variable domain, filled in from reference TRBV5-4 and TRBJ1-1, reads ETGVTQSPTHLIKTRGQQVTLRCSSQSGHNTVSWYQQALGQGPQFIFQYYREEENGRGNFPPRFSGLQFPNYSSELNVNALELDDSALYLCASSLNRGPWTEAFFGQGTRLTVV.

This clone was seen a few times. This sequence joins TRBV7-9 and TRBJ2-5, with D unclear. V was pared by 4 bases and J by 5 bases, with 14 bases between. The CDR3 loop spans 14 amino acids. CDR1 and CDR2 (germline): SEHNR, FQNEAQ (reference sequence). The DNA of the CDR3 is TGTGCCAGCAGCTCAAGAGACTCCGGGGAGACCCAGTACTTC. It yields the protein CASSSRDSGETQYF.

J is TRBJ2-5 and V is TRBV7-9; D remains ambiguous. Germline assignment: CDR1 SEHNR and CDR2 FQNEAQ (reference sequence). The V end lost 5 bases, the J end lost 7 bases, and 14 bases lay between the germline ends. The CDR3 is made up of 13 amino acids. The CDR3 region has the DNA TGTGCCAGCAGCCTTTCAGGTCTCTTGACCCAGTACTTC. Its protein product is CASSLSGLLTQYF.

DNA of the CDR3: TGTGCCAGCAGTGAAGACAGGGCCTTCACAGATACGCAGTATTTT. This translates into CASSEDRAFTDTQYF. This chain uses TRBV2 with TRBJ2-3; perhaps TRBD1 as D (6 bases). The V end lost 1 base, the J end lost 2 bases, and 10 bases lay between the germline ends. The CDR3 covers 15 residues. Germline CDR1 SNHLY, CDR2 FYNNEI. The full variable domain, with the rest looked up from reference TRBV2 and TRBJ2-3, is EPEVTQTPSHQVTQMGQEVILRCVPISNHLYFYWYRQILGQKVEFLVSFYNNEISEKSEIFDDQFSVERPDGSNFTLKIRSTKLEDSAMYFCASSEDRAFTDTQYFGPGTRLTVL.